This entry features one T cell receptor (beta chain) sequence. The authors reverse transcribed roughly 0.5 to 1 ug RNA with random hexamers. TCRdb recomputed calls from the immunoSEQ multiplex PCR reads with MiXCR, one row per CDR3 protein. The sample has 95,000 to 150,000 distinct CDR3 sequences, 96% seen once. The sample is drawn from a study of CD8 T cells in Susac syndrome. Overall study: Among the Susac syndrome patients sequenced, six had active disease and roughly 8 were in remission. Patients with Susac syndrome were therapy-naive, on corticosteroids, or on intravenous immunoglobulin alone at blood draw.

TCR beta sequences were obtained from blood CD8+ and CD4+ T cells. Definite or probable Susac syndrome was diagnosed using recently defined diagnostic criteria. V lost 4 bases to trimming and J lost 6 bases; unmatched junction nucleotides: 5. Germline V CDR1 and CDR2: SGDLS, YYNGEE. The CDR3 runs 13 residues. The receptor was isolated from a human donor with Susac syndrome. Material for sequencing was CD4+ T cells from PBMCs. This chain joins TRBV9 and TRBJ1-2; 8 bases fit TRBD1. CDR3 region: CASSLGTGDGYTF. Written as DNA, the CDR3 is TGTGCCAGCAGCCTGGGGACAGGCGATGGCTACACCTTC.